This TCR beta chain was profiled in a study of cytomegalovirus exposure and HLA in healthy donors. A multiplex PCR was run with 60 Vbeta primers and 13 Jbeta primers. Generated by immunoSEQ multiplex PCR, the TCRdb table keeps only in-frame clones and is missing some. Its listing shows approximately 45,000 clones. This CDR3 spans 14 amino acids. V shed 5 bases and J 7 bases; nucleotides not matched to a gene: 7. Germline CDR1 MNHNS, CDR2 SASEGT. On this clone: Its antigen remains unidentified.

Broader study findings: Researchers reported in a later analysis that common viral pathogens appeared linked to several top clusters. In a later analysis, roughly 17,000 TCR beta sequences were associated with HLA alleles at 0.05 false discovery rate.

The chain joins TRBV6-1 to TRBJ2-7; 11 bases fit TRBD1. The sequenced sample was PBMCs. This clonotype was obtained from a woman aged 35 to 49 in good health and CMV-seronegative. The CDR3 coding sequence is TGTGCCAGCAGTACCGGACAGGGGGCTCGGGAGCAGTACTTC. It specifies CASSTGQGAREQYF.